This T cell receptor beta chain derives from a study of monozygotic twins with inflammatory bowel disease. One blood sample of approximately 2.5 ml was taken from each donor. Study-level findings and limits: Those with IBD had lower TCRbeta diversity (inverse Simpson) than their healthy co-twins did.

TCRalpha and TCRbeta cDNA went through nested PCRs of approximately 16 and 9 cycles, two in total. From its re-call of the 5' RACE reads, TCRdb lists each CDR3 protein once, without DNA. Its table records some 210,000 distinct CDR3 sequences. As for this clonotype: Its antigen is not known.

The germline V gene encodes CDR1 LGHDT and CDR2 YNNKEL (reference sequence). This CDR3 is 20 amino acids long. The chain couples TRBV3-1 to TRBJ1-1. The source of this sequence is a human donor with ulcerative colitis or Crohn's disease, or a healthy co-twin of an affected twin (not recorded which). Sequencing used blood. CDR3 sequence: CASSYPPPSAPDLGNTEAFF.